A single sample is the source of the 13 T cell receptor beta chains below, sequenced in a study of blood T cell repertoires in COVID-19. TCRdb keeps only in-frame clones here, not all; method: immunoSEQ multiplex PCR. The table shows tens of thousands of clones, with about 74% occurring only once. The specimen sequenced was peripheral blood. These receptors originate from a man between 65 and 85 years old with COVID-19, enrolled during active disease.

The chain carries TRBV29-1 and TRBJ2-3; the match to TRBD2 covers 11 bases. The J segment lost 3 bases and the V segment lost 3 bases, leaving 5 bases of the junction unmatched. Germline loops: CDR1 SQVTM, CDR2 ANQGSEA. The CDR3 runs 15 residues. The DNA of the CDR3 is TGCAGCGTTGAGTCGGTAGCGGGAGGGACAGATACGCAGTATTTT. It translates to CSVESVAGGTDTQYF.

The gene calls are TRBV7-3 and TRBJ2-1; 8 nucleotides align to TRBD1. The CDR3 runs to 16 residues. The V gene's germline CDR1 is SGHTA and CDR2 FQGTGA. V trimming: 2 bases; J trimming: 7 bases; junction bases outside the gene matches: 10. The CDR3 here is CASSLGIGDRLNEQFF. CDR3 DNA sequence: TGTGCCAGCAGCTTAGGGATCGGGGACAGGCTAAATGAGCAGTTCTTC.

V gene TRBV12-5 combines with J gene TRBJ2-3; 13 nucleotides agree with TRBD2. This CDR3 is built from 13 residues. V lost 10 bases and J lost 9; bases outside the gene matches: 7. Germline CDR1 reads LGHNT; CDR2 reads FRNRAP. The CDR3 nucleotides read TGTGCTACTGGACTAGCGGGAGCCCAGACGCAGTATTTT. Amino acids: CATGLAGAQTQYF.

This clone was detected a few times. The genes are TRBV2 and TRBJ2-1, with 9 bases aligning to TRBD2. This CDR3 region has 15 residues. V trimming: 1 base; J trimming: 10 bases; junction bases outside the gene matches: 8. Germline V gene sequence: CDR1 SNHLY, CDR2 FYNNEI. For the CDR3, the DNA is TGTGCCAGCAGTGAAGGGGGACTAGCTTTTGACGAGCAGTTCTTC. Translation gives CASSEGGLAFDEQFF.

The CDR3 spells CAWSVRLAPEETQYF. CDR3 DNA sequence: TGTGCCTGGAGTGTACGGCTAGCCCCGGAGGAGACCCAGTACTTC. J is TRBJ2-5 and V is TRBV30; tentative D call: TRBD2 (5 bases). CDR3 length equals 15 residues. The V end was cut by 0 bases, the J end by 5 bases, with 16 bases between. Looked up from germline, CDR1 is GTSNPN and CDR2 is SVGIG (reference sequence).

This clone was seen only a few times. V is TRBV5-6 and J is TRBJ2-1, with D perhaps matching TRBD2 (6 bases). The V end lost 2 bases, the J end lost 4 bases, and 16 bases lay between the germline ends. From germline, CDR1 is SGHDT and CDR2 YYEEEE. The CDR3 is 16 residues long. CDR3: CASSLLGLAQYNEQFF. CDR3 nucleotides: TGTGCCAGCAGCTTACTCGGGCTAGCGCAGTACAATGAGCAGTTCTTC.

V usage is TRBV2 and J usage is TRBJ1-2, with 8 bases identical to TRBD1. The germline V gene has CDR1 SNHLY and CDR2 FYNNEI. This CDR3 contains 14 residues. Trimming at V came to 6 bases and at J to 7 bases, leaving 10 bases not matched to a gene. The CDR3 nucleotides read TGTGCCAGCAGAGAACAGGGGGGAGTAGGTGGCTACACCTTC. Encoded protein: CASREQGGVGGYTF.

This clone occurred a few times. The chain employs TRBV7-7 and TRBJ2-1; D is possibly TRBD2 (6 bases). Germline CDR1 and CDR2: SSHAT and FNYEAQ (reference sequence). The CDR3 length is 15 residues. Here the CDR3 reads CASATSPSSYNEQFF. CDR3 DNA sequence: TGTGCTAGCGCAACTAGCCCAAGCTCCTACAATGAGCAGTTCTTC.

The chain couples TRBV5-6 to TRBJ1-6; D unclear. The ends were cut back, 2 bases at V and 9 bases at J, with 15 bases in the middle. The CDR3 contains 15 residues. Germline V gene lookup returns CDR1 SGHDT and CDR2 YYEEEE. This CDR3 reads CASSLRSGIGSPLHF. The CDR3 DNA is TGTGCCAGCAGCTTAAGGTCGGGTATCGGTTCACCCCTCCACTTT.

This chain connects TRBV19 to TRBJ1-1; the D gene is possibly TRBD1 (5 bases). Germline lookup yields CDR1 LNHDA and CDR2 SQIVND (reference sequence). This CDR3 comprises 13 residues. The ends were cut back, 5 bases at V and 5 bases at J, with 12 bases in the middle. In nucleotides, the CDR3 is TGTGCCAGTAGTTCACCAGGGCATACTGAAGCTTTCTTT. This codes for CASSSPGHTEAFF.

The chain employs TRBV4-1 and TRBJ2-1; 10 bases are shared with TRBD2. The CDR3 covers 20 residues. V trimming: 1 base; J trimming: 7 bases; junction bases outside the gene matches: 19. Per germline, CDR1 MGHRA and CDR2 YSYEKL. The CDR3 DNA follows: TGCGCCAGCAGCCAAGCGGCGGGTACAGCGGGAGGGCCAAGGGAAAATGAGCAGTTCTTC. It translates to CASSQAAGTAGGPRENEQFF.

This chain links TRBV7-2 with TRBJ2-1, with D possibly TRBD1 on 5 matching bases. This CDR3 spans 15 amino acids. The V end was cut by 0 bases, the J end by 0 bases, with 6 bases between. Germline loops: CDR1 SGHTA, CDR2 FQGNSA. The CDR3 sequence: CASSLAGPSYNEQFF. CDR3 in DNA: TGTGCCAGCAGCTTAGCGGGGCCCTCCTACAATGAGCAGTTCTTC.

This sequence joins TRBV7-2 and TRBJ2-1, with 8 bases fitting TRBD2. Germline V gives CDR1 SGHTA, CDR2 FQGNSA. V was clipped by 4 bases and J by 1 base; unmatched bases: 15. CDR3 length: 19 amino acids. The CDR3 spells CASSSRLGGGRFSYNEQFF. For the CDR3, the DNA is TGTGCCAGCAGCTCACGACTAGGTGGCGGGAGGTTTTCCTACAATGAGCAGTTCTTC.